Below, one TCR beta chain is given with its context. Its antigen is still unknown. This sample stems from a study of synovial regulatory T cells in juvenile arthritis. The roughly eleven donors had active juvenile idiopathic arthritis, with 3 polyarticular and 8 oligoarticular cases. Study observations and caveats: Synovial Teff and blood CPL repertoires partially overlapped with iaTreg TCR repertoires, which were largely patient-private. Compared with other blood Treg cells, inflammation-associated Treg cells had reduced TCR diversity.

Repertoires were generated with immunoSEQ multiplex PCR, while TCRdb's copy carries only in-frame clones and drops some. In all, the sample yields 10,000 or so clones. The CDR3 runs to 15 residues. Nucleotide data are not available. CDR1 and CDR2 (germline): MNHNS, SASEGT. Sample: Treg cells from blood. Subset denoted: remaining (HLA-DR-negative) circulating blood Treg cells. The chain is built from TRBV6-1 and TRBJ1-5; the D gene TCRdb calls, TRBD1, cannot be checked with no DNA. This receptor was taken from a donor younger than 30 with juvenile idiopathic arthritis. The CDR3 spells CASSGITRWASPEHF.